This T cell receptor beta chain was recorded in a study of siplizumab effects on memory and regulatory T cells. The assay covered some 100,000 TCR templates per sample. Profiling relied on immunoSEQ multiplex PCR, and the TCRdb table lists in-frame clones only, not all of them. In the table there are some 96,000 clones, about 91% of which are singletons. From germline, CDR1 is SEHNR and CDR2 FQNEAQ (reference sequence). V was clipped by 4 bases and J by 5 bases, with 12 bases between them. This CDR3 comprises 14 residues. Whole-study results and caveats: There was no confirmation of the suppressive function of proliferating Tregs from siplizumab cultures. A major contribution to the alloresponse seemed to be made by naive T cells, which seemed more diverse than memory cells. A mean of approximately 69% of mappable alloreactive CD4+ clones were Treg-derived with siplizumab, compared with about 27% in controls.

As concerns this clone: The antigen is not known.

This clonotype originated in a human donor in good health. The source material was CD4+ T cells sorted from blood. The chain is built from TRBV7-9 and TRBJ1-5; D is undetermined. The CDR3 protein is CASSSEGGYQPQHF. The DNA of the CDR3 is TGTGCCAGCAGCTCCGAGGGAGGGTATCAGCCCCAGCATTTT.